The clone carrying this TCR beta chain was seen a handful of times. Its target is unknown. These data are taken from a study of T cells in localized non-small cell lung cancer. CDR1 and CDR2 (germline): KGHSH, LQKENI. V lost 6 bases and J 7 bases, leaving 16 bases between the germline ends. The CDR3 runs 14 residues. Data came from immunoSEQ multiplex PCR; TCRdb stores just in-frame clones and leaves some out. Of tens of thousands of clones detected, more than 75% appear once; the ten largest clones hold about 6.4%. Study-level results: It was uninvolved adjacent lung that showed the highest T cell clonality, exceeding tumor. Of the top 100 tumor clones, median approximately 50 were in adjacent lung, 25 to 35 among its top 100.

J is TRBJ1-3 and V is TRBV18; maybe TRBD1 (6 bases). Sequences were derived from peripheral blood, sampled before any cancer treatment. The receptor was derived from a man aged 40 to 70 with stage I lung adenocarcinoma. The CDR3 reads CASSSGTMGNTIYF. CDR3 nucleotide sequence: TGTGCCAGCTCTTCCGGGACAATGGGCAACACCATATATTTT. Based on the CDR3 plus reference TRBV18 and TRBJ1-3, the full variable domain is NAGVMQNPRHLVRRRGQEARLRCSPMKGHSHVYWYRQLPEEGLKFMVYLQKENIIDESGMPKERFSAEFPKEGPSILRIQQVVRGDSAAYFCASSSGTMGNTIYFGEGSWLTVV.